The count of the clone carrying this TCR beta chain is one. Study members were between about 18 and 100 years old and lived in 20 to 30 US regions. Researchers sorted participants into cohorts using their self-reported clinical history. The data stem from a study of blood T cell repertoires in COVID-19. Original handling: Estimated nucleated cell counts came from reference gene primer amplification. Sequenced by immunoSEQ multiplex PCR; TCRdb stores in-frame clones only, minus some. The DNA gave D and trimming, while V, J and clone size come from that table. Of more than 200,000 clones listed, roughly 88% were seen once; the top ten hold 3% to 4%. The V segment lost 4 bases and the J segment 2 bases; nucleotides outside the gene matches: 8. This CDR3 has 15 residues. Germline V gene sequence: CDR1 PRHDT, CDR2 FYEKMQ (reference sequence).

What was sequenced was PBMCs or T cells enriched from blood (not recorded which). The chain is built from TRBV13 and TRBJ2-7; 7 bases are a match to TRBD2. The sequence came from a woman between 25 and 40 years old who had been exposed to COVID-19. For the CDR3, the DNA is TGTGCCAGCAGCTCGGGTGGGGGGGACCCCTACGAGCAGTACTTC. Its translation: CASSSGGGDPYEQYF.